This T cell receptor beta chain was retrieved from a study of OX40 agonist ivuxolimab in advanced cancers. Study at large: Prior anti-PD-1, anti-PD-L1 or anti-CTLA-4 therapy was allowed; roughly 40% had some.

Worth noting for this clone: Its antigen is still unknown.

General observations from the study: On average, a greater number of expanded clones characterised CD8+ T cells relative to CD4+.

TCRdb's copy holds only in-frame clones and misses some; the assay was immunoSEQ multiplex PCR. The repertoire has over 30,000 clones, 70% to 85% of them found once; the top ten carry approximately 2%. This CDR3 has 15 residues. Germline V gives CDR1 SGHRS, CDR2 YFSETQ. Trimming took 0 bases from V and 7 from J; bases not matched to a gene: 7. This chain links TRBV5-1 with TRBJ2-7; 10 bases map to TRBD1. The TCR comes from an adult with an advanced solid tumor such as melanoma, head and neck, liver or kidney cancer. This specimen was CD4+ or CD8+ T cells sorted from blood, taken in a trial of the OX40 agonist ivuxolimab. The CDR3 is CASSLGQGAWGEQYF. CDR3 coding DNA: TGCGCCAGCAGCTTGGGACAGGGGGCGTGGGGAGAGCAGTACTTC.